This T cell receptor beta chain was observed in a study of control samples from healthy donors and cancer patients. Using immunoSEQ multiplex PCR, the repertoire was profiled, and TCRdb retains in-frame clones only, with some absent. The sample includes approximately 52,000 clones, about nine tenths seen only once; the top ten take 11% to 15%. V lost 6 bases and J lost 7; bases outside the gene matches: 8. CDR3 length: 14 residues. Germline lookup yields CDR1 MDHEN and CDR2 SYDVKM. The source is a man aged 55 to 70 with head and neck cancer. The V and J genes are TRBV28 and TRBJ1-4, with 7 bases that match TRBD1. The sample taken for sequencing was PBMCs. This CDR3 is CASRRTGRGEKLFF. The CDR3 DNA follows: TGTGCCAGCAGGCGGACAGGACGGGGTGAAAAACTGTTTTTT.